This T cell receptor beta chain was sequenced during a study of blood T cell repertoires in COVID-19. Overall study: Samples taken during acute and convalescent COVID-19 were collected in the United States, Italy and Spain. The cDNA or gDNA used as material had been derived from T cells, B-cell-depleted T cells, or PBMCs.

This clone has just a few counts. Some clones are missing from TCRdb's copy, which holds only in-frame ones; the method was immunoSEQ multiplex PCR. The top ten hold about 6% of the sample, which has about 130,000 clones, roughly 74% seen once. This CDR3 has 16 residues. Per germline, CDR1 SGHTS and CDR2 YDEGEE. V lost 4 bases, J lost 5 bases, and 14 bases stayed unmatched. The clonotype originates from a man older than 75 with COVID-19, enrolled during active disease. The J gene is TRBJ2-7, the V gene TRBV5-8; 8 nucleotides line up with TRBD2. Sequencing used peripheral blood. For the CDR3, the DNA is TGTGCCAGCAGCGTTTGGCGGGGGGCTGGGACGAACGAGCAGTACTTC. This translates into CASSVWRGAGTNEQYF. The variable domain in full, with the rest retrieved from reference TRBV5-8 and TRBJ2-7, is EAGVTQSPTHLIKTRGQQATLRCSPISGHTSVYWYQQALGLGLQFLLWYDEGEERNRGNFPPRFSGRQFPNYSSELNVNALELEDSALYLCASSVWRGAGTNEQYFGPGTRLTVT.